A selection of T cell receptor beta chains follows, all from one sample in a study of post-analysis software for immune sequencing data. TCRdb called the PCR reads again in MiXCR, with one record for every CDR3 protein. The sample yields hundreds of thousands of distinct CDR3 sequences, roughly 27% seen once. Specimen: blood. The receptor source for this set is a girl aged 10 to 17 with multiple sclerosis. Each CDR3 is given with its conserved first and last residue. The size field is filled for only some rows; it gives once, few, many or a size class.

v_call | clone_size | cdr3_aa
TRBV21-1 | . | CASRPRQGSGEQYF
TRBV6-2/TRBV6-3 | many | CASISGSYEQYF
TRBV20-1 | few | CSADRKDRADTQYF
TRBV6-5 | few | CASSYDRNTEAFF
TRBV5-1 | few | CASSLDSTYEQYF
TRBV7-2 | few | CASSPRDANSPLHF
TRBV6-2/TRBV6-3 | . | CASEGLAGITGELFF
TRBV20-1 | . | CSARGAYEIFVQETQYF
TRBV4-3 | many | CASSQHETYEQYF
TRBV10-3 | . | CAIRGGAGGMYNEQYF
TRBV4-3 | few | CASSQGQGNYEQYF
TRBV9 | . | CASSVGSGPREQYF
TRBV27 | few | CASSSRGGRGYTF
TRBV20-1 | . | CSASRGVTGELFF
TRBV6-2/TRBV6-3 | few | CASSSGNATYNEQFF
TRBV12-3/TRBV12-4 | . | CASSRRTDSSTDTQYF
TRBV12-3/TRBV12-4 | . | CASSPTTAIQETQYF
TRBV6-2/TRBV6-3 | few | CASSLGQGKQFF
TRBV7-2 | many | CASSPDSLEQFF
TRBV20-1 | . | CSASRTESYGYTF
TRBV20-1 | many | CSATEQGGSYEQYF
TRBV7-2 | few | CASSLEPGLAADTQYF
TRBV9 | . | CASSAMGGNQPQHF
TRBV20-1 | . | CSARSASGRADGELFF
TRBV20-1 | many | CSARVPRARGEKLFF
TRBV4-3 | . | CASSQEVTIGKQFF
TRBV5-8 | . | CASSFLGQYSSYNEQFF
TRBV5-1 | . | CASSLDSGGPGDTQYF
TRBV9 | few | CASSPRHGESYGYTF
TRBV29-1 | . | CSVAQSGIRETQYF
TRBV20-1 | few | CSARDRWKGDYGYTF
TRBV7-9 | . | CASSLSSVAQETQYF
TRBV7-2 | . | CASSPGAGLGAYEQYF
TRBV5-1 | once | CASSARVRSTDTQYF
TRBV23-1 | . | CASSPNGTVIITYEQYF
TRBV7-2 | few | CASSSTGQGNNQPRHF
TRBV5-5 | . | CASSAGTGLSFF
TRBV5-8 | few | CASSPRHGANYGYTF
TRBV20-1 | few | CSARVLPWAGARDEQFF
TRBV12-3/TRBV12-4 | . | CASSPDKGEQYF
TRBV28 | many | CASSLTNGRDTQYF
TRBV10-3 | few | CAISDPSEREGRETQYF
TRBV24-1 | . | CATSDMRGSLYNEQYF
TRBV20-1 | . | CSARGWSLGNIQYF
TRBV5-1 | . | CASSLGIPGYEQFF
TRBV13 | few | CASSQLPGLLGGEAFF
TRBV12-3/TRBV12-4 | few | CASSPGRIQDIQYF
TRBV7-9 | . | CASSLLKGGTEAFF
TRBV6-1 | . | CASSEAALGTQYF
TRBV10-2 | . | CASAPLATGELFF
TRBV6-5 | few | CASSPWGVGYTF
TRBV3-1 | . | CASSQTGQPPSTDTQYF